This T cell receptor (beta chain) emerged from a study of blood T cell repertoires in COVID-19. The CDR3 is 16 residues long. Germline CDR1 SGDLS, CDR2 YYNGEE. Losses at the gene ends were 3 bases for V and 1 base for J; bases not matched to a gene: 8. Data came from immunoSEQ multiplex PCR; TCRdb stores just in-frame clones and leaves some out. This sample has 290,000 or so clones, with 82% found just once. The V call is TRBV9, the J call TRBJ1-1; 8 bases map to TRBD1. The material sequenced was PBMCs or T cells enriched from blood (not recorded which). The sequence was obtained from a man in his forties who had been exposed to COVID-19. CDR3 sequence reads: CASSALGGQENTEAFF. For the CDR3, the DNA is TGTGCCAGCAGCGCCCTAGGGGGACAGGAGAACACTGAAGCTTTCTTT.